Sequencing of this T cell receptor beta chain was carried out in a study of cytomegalovirus exposure and HLA in healthy donors. 60 Vbeta and 13 Jbeta primers were used in PCR. Sequenced by immunoSEQ multiplex PCR; TCRdb stores in-frame clones only, minus some. In all, the sample yields over 100,000 clones. The CDR3 consists of 16 residues. The germline CDR1 and CDR2 sequences are SNHLY and FYNNEI. V was clipped by 8 bases and J by 2 bases; unmatched bases: 15. Findings and caveats of the study: Later on, an analysis tied 18,000 or so TCR beta sequences to HLA alleles at 0.05 false discovery rate. V- and J-gene trimming of TCR beta was linked (in a later analysis) to a missense DCLRE1C variant. Sequencing likely generated an artifact that appeared as a cluster of highly shared sequence variants.

Details on this clone: No antigen is known for it.

The V call is TRBV2, the J call TRBJ2-7; TRBD1 aligns across 7 bases. Material for sequencing was PBMCs. This TCR was sampled from a man in his thirties or forties in good health and CMV-seronegative. The CDR3 DNA reads TGTGCCAGCGGGGGACAGCCTTCTTACCCCCCCTACGAGCAGTACTTC. Protein product: CASGGQPSYPPYEQYF.